This passage covers 18 T cell receptor beta chains from one sample sequenced in a study of patients and donors after allogeneic stem cell transplantation. A single record per CDR3 protein comes from TCRdb applying MiXCR to the RT-PCR reads. The repertoire holds approximately 200,000 distinct CDR3 sequences, with around two fifths as singletons. The source material was blood, either unsorted or a sorted T cell fraction (not recorded which). Receptor source: a human donor who was either an allogeneic HSCT recipient or a stem cell or donor lymphocyte infusion donor (not recorded which). It is not recorded whose cells these are; they may come from a transplant donor.

The CDR3 bases are TGCAGTGCTTCGACTAGCGGCCCCACAGATACGCAGTATTTT. This translates into CSASTSGPTDTQYF. This chain links TRBV20-1 with TRBJ2-3, with 9 bases that match TRBD2. The J segment lost 2 bases and the V segment lost 5 bases, leaving 5 bases of the junction unmatched. The CDR3 runs to 14 residues. Germline CDR1 DFQATT, CDR2 SNEGSKA (reference sequence).

This clonotype came up a few times. The chain combines TRBV20-1 with TRBJ2-1; a possible D gene is TRBD1 (6 bases). V lost 2 bases, J lost 3 bases, and 11 bases lay in between. The CDR3 is made up of 14 amino acids. Germline V lookup: CDR1 DFQATT, CDR2 SNEGSKA (reference sequence). The CDR3 reads CSARQGHLYNEQFF. In DNA form, the CDR3 reads TGCAGTGCTAGACAGGGACACCTCTACAATGAGCAGTTCTTC.

The sample holds a few counts of this clonotype. The V and J genes are TRBV5-1 and TRBJ1-1; D unclear. CDR1 is SGHRS, CDR2 YFSETQ, per germline. Trimming cost V 2 bases and J 1 base, with 12 bases left between them. The CDR3 extends over 15 amino acids. The CDR3 DNA sequence: TGCGCCAGCAGCTTAAGACCGCGGGGGAACACTGAAGCTTTCTTT. Translation gives CASSLRPRGNTEAFF. The full variable domain, with the rest looked up from reference TRBV5-1 and TRBJ1-1, is KAGVTQTPRYLIKTRGQQVTLSCSPISGHRSVSWYQQTPGQGLQFLFEYFSETQRNKGNFPGRFSGRQFSNSRSEMNVSTLELGDSALYLCASSLRPRGNTEAFFGQGTRLTVV.

The chain links TRBV9 to TRBJ2-7, with 8 bases lining up with TRBD2. This CDR3 region has 14 residues. Unmatched junction bases numbered 6, after V lost 4 bases and J lost 3 bases. CDR1 and CDR2 from the germline V gene are SGDLS and YYNGEE. The CDR3 region is CASSPPGLVYEQYF. The DNA of the CDR3 is TGTGCCAGCAGCCCTCCGGGACTAGTCTACGAGCAGTACTTC.

The chain carries TRBV7-2 and TRBJ1-4; 7 nucleotides align to TRBD1. The CDR3 runs 17 residues. V was clipped by 5 bases and J by 0 bases; unmatched bases: 9. Looked up from germline, CDR1 is SGHTA and CDR2 is FQGNSA. CDR3 sequence reads: CASSLGTDIATNEKLFF. The CDR3 nucleotides read TGTGCCAGCAGCCTCGGGACAGACATTGCAACTAATGAAAAACTGTTTTTT.

The V gene is TRBV12-3 or TRBV12-4, the J gene TRBJ2-1; no firm D call. Trimming stripped 8 bases from V and 3 bases from J, with 17 bases between. The CDR3 sequence is 15 residues long. CDR3 in DNA: TGTGCCAGCGATTCGGTAGCCGGTCTCTACAATGAGCAGTTCTTC. This translates into CASDSVAGLYNEQFF.

V usage is TRBV7-8 and J usage is TRBJ2-1; the match to TRBD2 covers 14 bases. CDR3 length: 16 residues. V was clipped by 5 bases and J by 9 bases; unmatched bases: 9. From germline, CDR1 is SGHVS and CDR2 FQNEAQ. CDR3 protein: CASSPRGLAGVPEQFF. As DNA, the CDR3 is TGTGCCAGCAGCCCGAGGGGACTAGCGGGAGTCCCTGAGCAGTTCTTC.

This clonotype was picked up a small number of times. The chain couples TRBV5-1 to TRBJ2-4; D remains unclear. Germline V CDR1 and CDR2: SGHRS, YFSETQ. Trimming took off 5 bases at V and 0 bases at J, with 6 bases between the two ends. This CDR3 contains 13 residues. The CDR3 nucleotides are TGCGCCAGCAGGGGGTCAGCCAAAAACATTCAGTACTTC. Translating it yields CASRGSAKNIQYF.

The chain links TRBV6-5 to TRBJ2-4; 10 bases align to TRBD1. Germline CDR1 is MNHEY and CDR2 is SVGAGI. Germline trimming cut 0 bases from V and 0 bases from J; bases unmatched to any gene: 5. The CDR3 has 18 residues. The CDR3 is CASSYSPGQGQAKNIQYF. The CDR3 nucleotides are TGTGCCAGCAGTTACTCCCCGGGACAGGGGCAAGCCAAAAACATTCAGTACTTC.

The chain carries TRBV7-9 and TRBJ1-2, with D possibly matching TRBD1 (6 bases). The CDR3 sequence is 15 residues long. Germline values: CDR1 SEHNR, CDR2 FQNEAQ (reference sequence). Trimming shortened V by 5 bases and J by 4 bases, and 17 bases separated the two germline ends. CDR3 coding DNA: TGTGCCAGCAGCCCCTTGGACAGAGACTCCTATGGCTACACCTTC. Protein product: CASSPLDRDSYGYTF.

Comment on this clonotype: One junction end disagrees with the germline gene, perhaps due to a read error. J is TRBJ2-1 and V is TRBV29-1; TRBD1 matches at 9 bases. Germline values: CDR1 SQVTM, CDR2 ANQGSEA. The CDR3 extends over 15 amino acids. Written as DNA, the CDR3 is TGCAGCATTGATTCCGGGACAGGGAACTACAATGAGCAGTTCTTC. Its translation: CSIDSGTGNYNEQFF.

In regard to this clonotype: One end of the junction is discordant with germline, which a read error may explain. J is TRBJ2-5 and V is TRBV7-2; TRBD2 agrees at 14 bases. Germline V lookup: CDR1 SGHTA, CDR2 FQGNSA. The CDR3 loop spans 17 amino acids. DNA for the CDR3: TGTGCCAGCAGCCGACTAGCGGGAGGGACCCCCGATGAGACCCAGTACTTT. Its translation is CASSRLAGGTPDETQYF. Drawing the rest from reference TRBV7-2 and TRBJ2-5, the complete variable domain is GAGVSQSPSNKVTEKGKDVELRCDPISGHTALYWYRQSLGQGLEFLIYFQGNSAPDKSGLPSDRFSAERTGGSVSTLTIQRTQQEDSAVYLCASSRLAGGTPDETQYFGPGTRLLVL.

This clonotype was observed at least ten times. The chain has TRBV3-1 and TRBJ2-5; D may be TRBD1 (5 bases). The CDR3 covers 15 residues. Trimming shortened V by 8 bases and J by 3 bases, and 19 bases separated the two germline ends. From germline, CDR1 is LGHDT and CDR2 YNNKEL (reference sequence). The CDR3 DNA reads as TGTGCCAGCGCATCAGGGAATGGGCAGGAAGAGACCCAGTACTTC. This translates into CASASGNGQEETQYF.

This clonotype was picked up a small number of times. This chain connects TRBV7-2 to TRBJ1-2; 7 nucleotides match TRBD1. The germline V gene encodes CDR1 SGHTA and CDR2 FQGNSA. The ends lost 1 base at V and 3 bases at J; junction bases unmatched: 5. This CDR3 is built from 15 residues. The DNA of the CDR3 is TGTGCCAGCAGCTTAGAGGCAGGGGGAGACTATGGCTACACCTTC. As protein: CASSLEAGGDYGYTF.

The CDR3 DNA sequence: TGTGCCAGCAGTTTGGGGGGACAGCCGACTGAAGCTTTCTTT. It specifies CASSLGGQPTEAFF. J is TRBJ1-1 and V is TRBV28, with 7 bases matching TRBD1. The CDR3 runs to 14 residues. Germline V gene lookup returns CDR1 MDHEN and CDR2 SYDVKM. V shed 3 bases, J shed 5 bases, and the junction held 6 bases outside the gene matches.

This clonotype turned up a few times. CDR3 DNA sequence: TGTGCCAGCACTGTCAGTCTCGCTCCCAATAACTATGGCTACACCTTC. Translation: CASTVSLAPNNYGYTF. This chain connects TRBV28 to TRBJ1-2; no definite D call. The CDR3 has 16 amino acids. Germline CDR1 and CDR2: MDHEN and SYDVKM. V was shortened by 7 bases and J by 1 base, with 19 bases between the two germline ends.

The J gene is TRBJ1-6, the V gene TRBV12-3 or TRBV12-4; 10 bases are shared with TRBD1. V was pared by 6 bases and J by 10 bases, with 6 bases of the junction left unmatched. CDR3 size: 14 residues. CDR3 in DNA: TGTGCCAGCAGCCCGGGACAGGGGCCATCACCCCTCCACTTT. Its translation is CASSPGQGPSPLHF.

This clonotype was observed a handful of times. V gene TRBV5-1 combines with J gene TRBJ2-1; TRBD1 might be the D (5 bases). CDR1 is SGHRS, CDR2 YFSETQ, per germline. The germline V and J ends were trimmed by 4 bases and 9 bases, with 14 bases remaining between them. The CDR3 runs to 13 residues. CDR3 DNA sequence: TGCGCCAGCAGCGCCTCGCCTAGGGGTGAGCAGTTCTTC. The encoded protein is CASSASPRGEQFF.